These 28 T cell receptor beta chains originate from one sample sequenced in a study of cytomegalovirus exposure and HLA in healthy donors. The PCR was carried out with 60 Vbeta primers and 13 Jbeta primers. Profiled with immunoSEQ multiplex PCR; TCRdb holds only in-frame clones, not every one. The table includes 120,000 or so clones, about 78% detected once. Sample: PBMCs. The receptors come from a female donor in good health and CMV-seronegative.

The J gene is TRBJ1-5, the V gene TRBV30; TRBD1 might be the D (6 bases). The V end lost 0 bases, the J end lost 7 bases, and 10 bases lay between the germline ends. The CDR3 has 13 residues. Per the germline V gene, CDR1 is GTSNPN and CDR2 is SVGIG (reference sequence). The CDR3 DNA sequence: TGTGCCTGGAGTGTAGGGGGTAGGCAGCCCCAGCATTTT. Its translation: CAWSVGGRQPQHF.

The rearrangement joins TRBV7-7 to TRBJ2-1; TRBD1 aligns across 8 bases. The CDR3 totals 17 residues. Germline V gives CDR1 SSHAT, CDR2 FNYEAQ (reference sequence). The ends lost 5 bases at V and 1 base at J; junction bases unmatched: 10. The CDR3 DNA follows: TGTGCCAGCAGCGTCTTTCCCACAGGGGGATCCTACAATGAGCAGTTCTTC. Translated: CASSVFPTGGSYNEQFF. Complete variable domain (other parts from reference TRBV7-7 and TRBJ2-1): GAGVSQSPRYKVTKRGQDVTLRCDPISSHATLYWYQQALGQGPEFLTYFNYEAQPDKSGLPSDRFSAERPEGSISTLTIQRTEQRDSAMYRCASSVFPTGGSYNEQFFGPGTRLTVL.

This chain connects TRBV5-1 to TRBJ1-2; 10 bases are a match to TRBD1. V shed 3 bases, J shed 11 bases, and the junction held 4 bases outside the gene matches. This CDR3 has 12 residues. CDR1 is SGHRS and CDR2 is YFSETQ in the germline V gene. The CDR3 protein is CASSWDRGGYTF. Written as DNA, the CDR3 is TGCGCCAGCAGCTGGGACAGGGGAGGATACACCTTC.

Turning to this clone: Compared with germline, one end of the junction differs, possibly owing to a read error. This rearrangement joins TRBV13 to TRBJ2-4; TRBD1 agrees at 7 bases. Germline V gene lookup returns CDR1 PRHDT and CDR2 FYEKMQ (reference sequence). The CDR3 has 15 residues. The CDR3 here is CASSPQGRVGNSQYF. DNA for the CDR3: TGTGCCAGCAGCCCACAGGGGCGGGTGGGAAACAGTCAGTACTTC. The full variable domain, rest sourced from reference TRBV13 and TRBJ2-4, is AAGVIQSPRHLIKEKRETATLKCYPIPRHDTVYWYQQGPGQDPQFLISFYEKMQSDKGSIPDRFSAQQFSDYHSELNMSSLELGDSALYFCASSPQGRVGNSQYFGAGTRLSVL.

The gene calls are TRBV5-1 and TRBJ2-1; D call uncertain. CDR3 size: 14 residues. Per germline, CDR1 SGHRS and CDR2 YFSETQ. V dropped 3 bases and J dropped 0 bases, with 7 bases sitting between them. The CDR3 is CASSSYSSYNEQFF. The CDR3 DNA follows: TGCGCCAGCAGCTCATACAGCTCCTACAATGAGCAGTTCTTC.

The chain carries TRBV14 and TRBJ2-1, with D hard to call. There are 15 residues in the CDR3. Germline V gives CDR1 SGHDN, CDR2 FVKESK. V lost 1 base and J 3 bases, leaving 10 bases between the germline ends. CDR3 coding DNA: TGTGCCAGCAGCCAAGGCGCAAGCTTCTACAATGAGCAGTTCTTC. Residues: CASSQGASFYNEQFF.

The J gene is TRBJ1-1, the V gene TRBV2; D ambiguous. There are 12 residues in the CDR3. CDR1 and CDR2 from the germline V gene are SNHLY and FYNNEI. Trimming left V 7 bases short and J 4 bases short, with 10 bases between. CDR3 in DNA: TGTGCCAGCAAGGAGGAGGGCACTGAAGCTTTCTTT. It translates to CASKEEGTEAFF.

This clone was seen a few times. This chain uses TRBV9 with TRBJ1-5, with no clear D. Trimming took 0 bases from V and 7 from J, leaving 11 bases between them. Germline V lookup: CDR1 SGDLS, CDR2 YYNGEE. CDR3 length equals 14 residues. The CDR3 protein is CASSVGRFGQPQHF. The CDR3 DNA sequence: TGTGCCAGCAGCGTAGGGAGGTTTGGACAGCCCCAGCATTTT.

The chain is built from TRBV5-6 and TRBJ1-2; D is undetermined. CDR1 and CDR2 (germline): SGHDT, YYEEEE. Trimming pared 1 base from V and 2 bases from J, leaving 9 bases between. The CDR3 sequence is 14 residues long. In DNA, the CDR3 is TGTGCCAGCAGCTTGCTTCACAGAAACTATGGCTACACCTTC. It encodes CASSLLHRNYGYTF.

The chain uses TRBV30 and TRBJ2-5, with D tentatively TRBD2 (6 bases). Judging by the DNA end, TRBJ2-7 fits better; the J call may be wrong. In germline, CDR1 is GTSNPN, CDR2 SVGIG (reference sequence). The CDR3 runs 14 residues. The CDR3 here is CAWGRLGGAYEQYF. CDR3 sequence (DNA): TGTGCCTGGGGTCGCCTGGGGGGAGCCTACGAGCAGTACTTC.

The V call is TRBV30, the J call TRBJ1-2; D possibly corresponds to TRBD1 (6 bases). The V and J ends lost 5 bases and 4 bases respectively, with 14 bases between them. Germline V gives CDR1 GTSNPN, CDR2 SVGIG (reference sequence). This CDR3 is built from 13 residues. CDR3 bases: TGTGCCTGGCTCCCGACAGGCCCCTATGGCTACACCTTC. Protein product: CAWLPTGPYGYTF.

This chain joins TRBV9 and TRBJ2-3; 10 nucleotides agree with TRBD2. Germline V gene data show CDR1 as SGDLS and CDR2 as YYNGEE. Trimming cost V 3 bases and J 1 base; bases outside gene matches: 2. The CDR3 sequence is 15 residues long. The DNA of the CDR3 is TGTGCCAGCAGCGCGACTAGCGGGCGCACAGATACGCAGTATTTT. It is translated as CASSATSGRTDTQYF.

The chain employs TRBV10-3 and TRBJ1-5, with D perhaps TRBD1 (5 bases). Germline V gives CDR1 ENHRY, CDR2 SYGVKD. This CDR3 comprises 15 residues. The germline V and J ends were trimmed by 2 bases and 2 bases, with 10 bases remaining between them. CDR3 sequence reads: CAISEGRVGNQPQHF. CDR3 sequence (DNA): TGTGCCATCAGTGAGGGCAGGGTGGGCAATCAGCCCCAGCATTTT.

The chain combines TRBV7-9 with TRBJ2-5; tentatively, D is TRBD1 (5 bases). The CDR3 runs 16 residues. Germline V gene lookup returns CDR1 SEHNR and CDR2 FQNEAQ (reference sequence). Trimming took off 5 bases at V and 1 base at J, with 17 bases between the two ends. As DNA, the CDR3 is TGTGCCAGCAGCCGAATCGCAGGGATACTCCAAGAGACCCAGTACTTC. It yields the protein CASSRIAGILQETQYF.

This clone was observed a single time. This sequence joins TRBV19 and TRBJ1-1, with 7 bases lining up with TRBD1. The CDR3 runs 17 residues. Germline V gene lookup returns CDR1 LNHDA and CDR2 SQIVND (reference sequence). V shed 4 bases and J 1 base; nucleotides not matched to a gene: 12. The CDR3 bases are TGTGCCAGTAGTACCTACAAAGGGGGCGCGAAGAACACTGAAGCTTTCTTT. Amino acid sequence: CASSTYKGGAKNTEAFF. Full variable domain (missing parts from reference TRBV19 and TRBJ1-1): DGGITQSPKYLFRKEGQNVTLSCEQNLNHDAMYWYRQDPGQGLRLIYYSQIVNDFQKGDIAEGYSVSREKKESFPLTVTSAQKNPTAFYLCASSTYKGGAKNTEAFFGQGTRLTVV.

The chain carries TRBV13 and TRBJ2-4; D is perhaps TRBD2 (5 bases). Germline V lookup: CDR1 PRHDT, CDR2 FYEKMQ (reference sequence). V was cut by 5 bases and J by 2 bases, with 13 bases left in between. CDR3 length equals 15 residues. This CDR3 is CASSPPGEPKNIQYF. The CDR3 DNA is TGTGCCAGCAGCCCCCCCGGGGAGCCCAAAAACATTCAGTACTTC.

The table lists this clone with a count of one. The CDR3 protein is CASSPLVAGGRNEQFF. The CDR3, as DNA: TGTGCCAGCAGCCCGTTGGTGGCGGGGGGGAGGAATGAGCAGTTCTTC. V usage is TRBV9 and J usage is TRBJ2-1, with TRBD2 identical over 9 bases. CDR1 and CDR2 from the germline V gene are SGDLS and YYNGEE. V was pared by 4 bases and J by 7 bases, with 12 bases of the junction left unmatched. The CDR3 runs to 16 residues.

The chain is built from TRBV7-9 and TRBJ2-5, with 7 bases lining up with TRBD2. V trimming: 1 base; J trimming: 0 bases; junction bases outside the gene matches: 8. Germline V gene sequence: CDR1 SEHNR, CDR2 FQNEAQ (reference sequence). There are 17 residues in the CDR3. In DNA form, the CDR3 reads TGTGCCAGCAGCTTAGGTTCTTTAGCGGGCCACCAAGAGACCCAGTACTTC. Its translation is CASSLGSLAGHQETQYF.

The chain combines TRBV7-6 with TRBJ1-4; TRBD1 is a possible D gene (6 bases). Trimming pared 4 bases from V and 8 bases from J, leaving 11 bases between. The CDR3 consists of 13 residues. Germline CDR1 and CDR2: SGHVS and FNYEAQ. CDR3 protein: CASSWGHKEKLFF. CDR3 bases: TGTGCCAGCAGCTGGGGACACAAAGAAAAACTGTTTTTT.

The chain couples TRBV27 to TRBJ1-5; D is unclear. Trimming removed 3 bases at V and 6 bases at J, with 9 bases between. CDR3 length equals 13 residues. Germline CDR1 MNHEY, CDR2 SMNVEV (reference sequence). The CDR3 protein is CASSFSGRQPQHF. The DNA of the CDR3 is TGTGCCAGCAGTTTTTCTGGCCGTCAGCCCCAGCATTTT.

The J gene is TRBJ1-1, the V gene TRBV5-1; D possibly corresponds to TRBD1 (5 bases). The CDR3 length is 15 residues. Germline V gene lookup returns CDR1 SGHRS and CDR2 YFSETQ. The germline V and J ends were trimmed by 3 bases and 7 bases, with 19 bases remaining between them. Written as DNA, the CDR3 is TGCGCCAGCAGCTCCCCGGGGGGACGTGGGGGTGAAGCTTTCTTT. Translated: CASSSPGGRGGEAFF.

In DNA form, the CDR3 reads TGTGCCACCAGCAGAGATCCAAGCGGGTCGCGGTCCTACGAGCAGTACTTC. It translates to CATSRDPSGSRSYEQYF. V and J are TRBV15 and TRBJ2-7; possibly TRBD2 for D (6 bases). Germline CDR1 LNHNV, CDR2 YYDKDF (reference sequence). The CDR3 covers 17 residues. Trimming removed 0 bases from V and 1 base from J, with 16 bases in between.

The V and J genes are TRBV7-9 and TRBJ1-4; no clear D. Germline V CDR1 and CDR2: SEHNR, FQNEAQ (reference sequence). V was trimmed by 5 bases and J by 0 bases, leaving 7 bases between them. The CDR3 loop spans 14 amino acids. The CDR3 DNA is TGTGCCAGCAGCAATCTCGCAACTAATGAAAAACTGTTTTTT. Translated: CASSNLATNEKLFF.

This clone was observed a handful of times. The rearrangement links TRBV2 to TRBJ2-6; 7 nucleotides match TRBD1. Germline assignment: CDR1 SNHLY and CDR2 FYNNEI. With V trimmed by 4 bases and J by 3 bases, 3 bases remained unmatched. This CDR3 spans 15 amino acids. The CDR3 sequence is CASSGRGRGANVLTF. The CDR3 DNA sequence: TGTGCCAGCAGTGGTAGGGGGCGTGGGGCCAACGTCCTGACTTTC.

In regard to this clone: The junction and the germline gene differ at one end; a read error may be behind it. The sample contains more than one DNA sequence encoding this CDR3. CDR3 bases: TGTGCCACCAGCAGGTTCAGCGAAACAAGCTCTGGGGCCAACGTCCTGACTTTT. Translated: CATSRFSETSSGANVLTF. The chain links TRBV15 to TRBJ2-6; perhaps TRBD1 as D (5 bases). The CDR3 consists of 18 residues. Looked up from germline, CDR1 is LNHNV and CDR2 is YYDKDF (reference sequence).

V gene TRBV5-5 combines with J gene TRBJ1-2; maybe TRBD1 (6 bases). Per the germline V gene, CDR1 is SGHKS and CDR2 is YYEKEE (reference sequence). This CDR3 has 13 amino acids. The germline V and J ends were trimmed by 3 bases and 4 bases, with 10 bases remaining between them. This CDR3 is CASSYGQLYGYTF. DNA for the CDR3: TGTGCCAGCAGCTACGGACAGCTCTATGGCTACACCTTC. Full variable domain (rest looked up from reference TRBV5-5 and TRBJ1-2): DAGVTQSPTHLIKTRGQQVTLRCSPISGHKSVSWYQQVLGQGPQFIFQYYEKEERGRGNFPDRFSARQFPNYSSELNVNALLLGDSALYLCASSYGQLYGYTFGSGTRLTVV.

This chain connects TRBV28 to TRBJ2-4, with 12 bases fitting TRBD1. With 4 bases clipped from V and 9 bases from J, the junction kept 7 bases outside the gene matches. CDR1 MDHEN and CDR2 SYDVKM come from the germline V gene. This CDR3 is 15 amino acids long. CDR3 in amino acids: CASSSPGTGGGIQYF. The DNA for the CDR3 is TGTGCCAGCAGTTCACCCGGGACAGGGGGCGGCATTCAGTACTTC.

In its sample, this clone was seen a few times. The chain joins TRBV30 to TRBJ1-5; D gene ambiguous. There are 12 residues in the CDR3. With 4 bases removed from V and 5 bases from J, the gap between germline ends came to 9 bases. Per germline, CDR1 GTSNPN and CDR2 SVGIG (reference sequence). The CDR3 loop reads CAWNSGYQPQHF. In nucleotides, the CDR3 is TGTGCCTGGAATTCAGGCTATCAGCCCCAGCATTTT.